A selection of T cell receptor beta chains follows, all from one sample in a study of shared clonotypes between healthy human individuals. The data were produced by immunoSEQ multiplex PCR, yet TCRdb's version contains in-frame clones alone and is incomplete. This table holds over a million clones, roughly 74% found once. The sequenced sample was memory CD4+ T cells from PBMCs. These receptors originate from a man aged 18 to 29 in good health. Some clones in this sample may be carry-over from other donors' samples. Each CDR3 is given with its conserved first and last residue. The D gene is left open where the match is weak. Clone size appears in some rows only: once, few, many, or a class for an expanded clone.

J gene: TRBJ2-2
V gene: TRBV6-5
clone size: -
D gene: -
CDR3 protein: CAAEPAGGTGELFF
CDR3 DNA: TGTGCCGCCGAACCGGCTGGAGGCACCGGGGAGCTGTTTTTT

J gene: TRBJ2-2
V gene: TRBV6-5
clone size: few
D gene: TRBD1
CDR3 protein: CASSYSTGANTGELFF
CDR3 DNA: TGTGCCAGCAGTTACTCGACAGGGGCGAACACCGGGGAGCTGTTTTTT

J gene: TRBJ1-2
V gene: TRBV19
clone size: many
D gene: -
CDR3 protein: CASSIEEGLNYGYTF
CDR3 DNA: TGTGCCAGTAGTATAGAGGAGGGACTAAACTATGGCTACACCTTC

J gene: TRBJ2-1
V gene: TRBV9
clone size: -
D gene: TRBD2
CDR3 protein: CASSTAGLAANEQFF
CDR3 DNA: TGTGCCAGCAGTACCGCGGGACTAGCGGCTAATGAGCAGTTCTTC

J gene: TRBJ2-2
V gene: TRBV5-6
clone size: few
D gene: TRBD1
CDR3 protein: CASSLGTGYTGELFF
CDR3 DNA: TGTGCCAGCAGCTTGGGGACAGGGTACACCGGGGAGCTGTTTTTT

J gene: TRBJ1-4
V gene: TRBV5-1
clone size: -
D gene: -
CDR3 protein: CASSLQGGDEKLFF
CDR3 DNA: TGCGCCAGCAGCCTACAGGGAGGGGATGAAAAACTGTTTTTT

J gene: TRBJ2-7
V gene: TRBV5-1
clone size: -
D gene: -
CDR3 protein: CASSAVGRKLRYEQYF
CDR3 DNA: TGCGCCAGCAGCGCAGTGGGACGTAAACTACGCTACGAGCAGTACTTC

J gene: TRBJ1-2
V gene: TRBV25-1
clone size: once
D gene: TRBD1
CDR3 protein: CASSAPGQGAVLGYTF
CDR3 DNA: TGTGCCAGCAGTGCCCCCGGACAGGGTGCAGTTCTTGGCTACACCTTC

J gene: TRBJ2-2
V gene: TRBV5-1
clone size: -
D gene: -
CDR3 protein: CASSLDLRDTGELFF
CDR3 DNA: TGCGCCAGCAGCTTAGACCTCAGGGACACCGGGGAGCTGTTTTTT

J gene: TRBJ2-7
V gene: TRBV2
clone size: -
D gene: -
CDR3 protein: CASSGTLYEQYF
CDR3 DNA: TGTGCCAGCAGCGGGACACTGTACGAGCAGTACTTC

J gene: TRBJ2-3
V gene: TRBV15
clone size: -
D gene: TRBD2
CDR3 protein: CATKSSGRTDTQYF
CDR3 DNA: TGTGCCACTAAATCTAGCGGGAGGACAGATACGCAGTATTTT

J gene: TRBJ2-2
V gene: TRBV27
clone size: -
D gene: -
CDR3 protein: CASGTGWRGAGELFF
CDR3 DNA: TGTGCCAGCGGAACAGGGTGGCGTGGCGCCGGGGAGCTGTTTTTT

J gene: TRBJ1-3
V gene: TRBV7-9
clone size: -
D gene: -
CDR3 protein: CASSITAQELSGNTIYF
CDR3 DNA: TGTGCCAGCAGCATCACTGCACAGGAACTCTCTGGAAACACCATATATTTT

J gene: TRBJ1-2
V gene: TRBV4-1
clone size: -
D gene: -
CDR3 protein: CASSQDRRGGNGYTF
CDR3 DNA: TGCGCCAGCAGCCAAGATCGGCGGGGGGGAAATGGCTACACCTTC

J gene: TRBJ2-6
V gene: TRBV10-3
clone size: -
D gene: -
CDR3 protein: CAISPRTSSGANVLTF
CDR3 DNA: TGTGCCATCAGTCCCAGAACCAGCTCTGGGGCCAACGTCCTGACTTTC

J gene: TRBJ1-6
V gene: TRBV18
clone size: -
D gene: TRBD1
CDR3 protein: CASSPTGQADRNSPLHF
CDR3 DNA: TGTGCCAGCTCACCGACGGGACAGGCCGACCGTAATTCACCCCTCCACTTT

J gene: TRBJ2-4
V gene: TRBV6-1
clone size: -
D gene: -
CDR3 protein: CASSERGVRGIAKNIQYF
CDR3 DNA: TGTGCCAGCAGTGAAAGGGGGGTTCGGGGAATAGCCAAAAACATTCAGTACTTC

J gene: TRBJ1-1
V gene: TRBV9
clone size: -
D gene: -
CDR3 protein: CASSVEGHLNTEAFF
CDR3 DNA: TGTGCCAGCAGCGTAGAGGGACACCTGAACACTGAAGCTTTCTTT

J gene: TRBJ2-1
V gene: TRBV7-9
clone size: -
D gene: TRBD1
CDR3 protein: CASSLATGGSYNEQFF
CDR3 DNA: TGTGCCAGCAGCTTAGCGACAGGGGGCTCCTACAATGAGCAGTTCTTC

J gene: TRBJ2-7
V gene: TRBV7-9
clone size: -
D gene: TRBD1
CDR3 protein: CASSPDRDSYEQYF
CDR3 DNA: TGTGCCAGCAGCCCCGACAGGGATAGTTACGAGCAGTACTTC

J gene: TRBJ2-4
V gene: TRBV5-1
clone size: -
D gene: -
CDR3 protein: CASSPPVSATENIQYF
CDR3 DNA: TGCGCCAGCAGCCCCCCCGTGAGCGCAACCGAAAACATTCAGTACTTC

J gene: TRBJ2-3
V gene: TRBV14
clone size: -
D gene: -
CDR3 protein: CASSRGPVRPDTQYF
CDR3 DNA: TGTGCCAGCAGTCGAGGGCCGGTGAGACCAGATACGCAGTATTTT

J gene: TRBJ2-3
V gene: TRBV6-5
clone size: -
D gene: -
CDR3 protein: CASSYRLVPSTDTQYF
CDR3 DNA: TGTGCCAGCAGTTACCGCCTGGTGCCTAGCACAGATACGCAGTATTTT

J gene: TRBJ2-3
V gene: TRBV28
clone size: -
D gene: -
CDR3 protein: CASGTDTQYF
CDR3 DNA: TGTGCCAGCGGGACAGATACGCAGTATTTT

J gene: TRBJ1-2
V gene: TRBV4-1
clone size: -
D gene: -
CDR3 protein: CASSQVSGIGNYGYTF
CDR3 DNA: TGCGCCAGCAGCCAAGTCTCAGGGATAGGGAACTATGGCTACACCTTC

J gene: TRBJ2-6
V gene: TRBV4-1
clone size: once
D gene: -
CDR3 protein: CASSPSGNSGANVLTF
CDR3 DNA: TGCGCCAGCAGCCCCTCGGGGAACTCTGGGGCCAACGTCCTGACTTTC

J gene: TRBJ2-7
V gene: TRBV2
clone size: few
D gene: TRBD1
CDR3 protein: CASMSRDSYEQYF
CDR3 DNA: TGTGCCAGCATGTCCCGGGACAGCTACGAGCAGTACTTC

J gene: TRBJ2-1
V gene: TRBV5-6
clone size: -
D gene: TRBD1
CDR3 protein: CASSLEQGAVYNEQFF
CDR3 DNA: TGTGCCAGCAGCTTAGAGCAGGGGGCAGTCTACAATGAGCAGTTCTTC

J gene: TRBJ1-3
V gene: TRBV7-2
clone size: -
D gene: -
CDR3 protein: CASSLGPLGNTIYF
CDR3 DNA: TGTGCCAGCAGCTTAGGGCCCCTAGGAAACACCATATATTTT

J gene: TRBJ1-4
V gene: TRBV6-5
clone size: few
D gene: -
CDR3 protein: CASSYHRDGEKLFF
CDR3 DNA: TGTGCCAGCAGTTACCACAGGGATGGCGAAAAACTGTTTTTT

J gene: TRBJ1-3
V gene: TRBV5-1
clone size: -
D gene: -
CDR3 protein: CASSHTSGNTIYF
CDR3 DNA: TGCGCCAGCAGCCATACGTCTGGAAACACCATATATTTT

J gene: TRBJ2-1
V gene: TRBV7-9
clone size: few
D gene: -
CDR3 protein: CASSRTRDGEQFF
CDR3 DNA: TGTGCCAGCAGCAGGACCCGGGACGGTGAGCAGTTCTTC

J gene: TRBJ2-7
V gene: TRBV5-1
clone size: -
D gene: -
CDR3 protein: CASSLGGKNYEQYF
CDR3 DNA: TGCGCCAGCAGCTTGGGCGGGAAGAACTACGAGCAGTACTTC

J gene: TRBJ1-4
V gene: TRBV5-5
clone size: few
D gene: -
CDR3 protein: CASSSGTPGGYLFF
CDR3 DNA: TGTGCCAGCAGCTCGGGGACCCCTGGTGGTTATCTGTTTTTT

J gene: TRBJ1-1
V gene: TRBV9
clone size: once
D gene: -
CDR3 protein: CASSVDPRGGAEAFF
CDR3 DNA: TGTGCCAGCAGCGTAGATCCCCGAGGGGGGGCTGAAGCTTTCTTT

J gene: TRBJ2-2
V gene: TRBV5-1
clone size: -
D gene: TRBD1
CDR3 protein: CASSLARQGDGELFF
CDR3 DNA: TGCGCCAGCAGCTTGGCCCGACAGGGGGACGGGGAGCTGTTTTTT

J gene: TRBJ2-1
V gene: TRBV11-2
clone size: many
D gene: -
CDR3 protein: CASSLRREAHNEQFF
CDR3 DNA: TGTGCCAGCAGCTTAAGGCGGGAAGCCCACAATGAGCAGTTCTTC

J gene: TRBJ2-3
V gene: TRBV7-2
clone size: -
D gene: -
CDR3 protein: CASSSSSITDTQYF
CDR3 DNA: TGTGCCAGCAGCTCCTCTAGCATCACAGATACGCAGTATTTT

J gene: TRBJ2-7
V gene: TRBV13
clone size: -
D gene: TRBD2
CDR3 protein: CASSADRAGGAYEQYF
CDR3 DNA: TGTGCCAGCAGCGCCGACCGTGCGGGAGGGGCCTACGAGCAGTACTTC